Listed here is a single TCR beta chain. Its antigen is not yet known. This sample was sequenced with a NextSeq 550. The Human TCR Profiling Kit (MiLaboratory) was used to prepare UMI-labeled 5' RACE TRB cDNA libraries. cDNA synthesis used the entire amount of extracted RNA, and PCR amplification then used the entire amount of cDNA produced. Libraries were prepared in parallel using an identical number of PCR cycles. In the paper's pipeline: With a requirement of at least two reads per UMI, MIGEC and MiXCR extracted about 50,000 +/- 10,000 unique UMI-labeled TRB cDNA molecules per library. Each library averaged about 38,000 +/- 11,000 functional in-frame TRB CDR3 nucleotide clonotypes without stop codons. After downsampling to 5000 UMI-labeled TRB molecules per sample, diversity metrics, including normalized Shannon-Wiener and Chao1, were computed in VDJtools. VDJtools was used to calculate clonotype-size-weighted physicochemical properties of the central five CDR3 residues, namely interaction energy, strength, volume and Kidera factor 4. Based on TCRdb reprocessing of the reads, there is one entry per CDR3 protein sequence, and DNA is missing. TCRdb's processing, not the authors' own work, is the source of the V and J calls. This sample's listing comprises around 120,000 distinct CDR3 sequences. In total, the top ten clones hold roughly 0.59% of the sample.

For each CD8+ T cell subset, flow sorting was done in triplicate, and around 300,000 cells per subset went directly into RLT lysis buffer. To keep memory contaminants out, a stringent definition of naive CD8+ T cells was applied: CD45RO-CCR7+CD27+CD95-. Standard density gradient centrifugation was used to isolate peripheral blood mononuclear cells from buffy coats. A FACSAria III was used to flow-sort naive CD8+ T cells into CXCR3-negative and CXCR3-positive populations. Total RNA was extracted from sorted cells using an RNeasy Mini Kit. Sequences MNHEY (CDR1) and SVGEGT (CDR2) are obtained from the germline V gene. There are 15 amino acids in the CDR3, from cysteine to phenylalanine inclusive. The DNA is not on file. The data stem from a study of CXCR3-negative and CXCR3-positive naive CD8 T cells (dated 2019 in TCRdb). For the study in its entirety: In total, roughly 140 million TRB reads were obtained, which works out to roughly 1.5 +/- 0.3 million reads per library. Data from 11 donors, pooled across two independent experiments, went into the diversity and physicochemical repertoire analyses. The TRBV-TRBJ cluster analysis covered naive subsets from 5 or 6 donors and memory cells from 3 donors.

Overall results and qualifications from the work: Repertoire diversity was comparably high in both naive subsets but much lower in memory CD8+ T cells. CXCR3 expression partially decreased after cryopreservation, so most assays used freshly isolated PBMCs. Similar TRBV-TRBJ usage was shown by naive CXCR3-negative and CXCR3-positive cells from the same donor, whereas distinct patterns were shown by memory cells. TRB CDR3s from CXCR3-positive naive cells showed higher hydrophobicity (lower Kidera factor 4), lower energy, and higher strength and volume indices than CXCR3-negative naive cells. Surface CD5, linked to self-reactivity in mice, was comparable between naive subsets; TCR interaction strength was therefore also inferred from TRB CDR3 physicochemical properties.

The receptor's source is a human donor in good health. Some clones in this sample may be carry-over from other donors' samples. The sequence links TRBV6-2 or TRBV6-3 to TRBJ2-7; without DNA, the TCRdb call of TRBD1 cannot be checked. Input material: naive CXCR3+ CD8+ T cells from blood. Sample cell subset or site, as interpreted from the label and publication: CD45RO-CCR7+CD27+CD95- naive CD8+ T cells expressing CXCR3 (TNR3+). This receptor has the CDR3 CASRPPGADPNEQYF.